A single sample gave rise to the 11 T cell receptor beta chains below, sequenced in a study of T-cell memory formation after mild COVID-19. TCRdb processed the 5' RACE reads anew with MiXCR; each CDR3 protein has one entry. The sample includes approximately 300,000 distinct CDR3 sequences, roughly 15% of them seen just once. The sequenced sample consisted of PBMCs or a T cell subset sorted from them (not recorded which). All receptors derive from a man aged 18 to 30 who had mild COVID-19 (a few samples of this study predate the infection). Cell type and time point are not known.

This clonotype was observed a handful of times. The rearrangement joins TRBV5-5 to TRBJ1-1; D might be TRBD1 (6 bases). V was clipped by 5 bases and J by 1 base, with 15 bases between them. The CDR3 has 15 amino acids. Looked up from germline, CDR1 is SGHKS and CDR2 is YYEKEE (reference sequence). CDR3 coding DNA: TGTGCCAGCAGGGATACAGGGCTGGGGAACACTGAAGCTTTCTTT. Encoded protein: CASRDTGLGNTEAFF.

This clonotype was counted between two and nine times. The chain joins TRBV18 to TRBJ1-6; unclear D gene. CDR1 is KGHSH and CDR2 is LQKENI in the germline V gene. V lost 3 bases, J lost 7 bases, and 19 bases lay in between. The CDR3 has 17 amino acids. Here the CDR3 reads CASSPWQRDGTNSPLHF. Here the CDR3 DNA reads TGTGCCAGCTCACCGTGGCAGCGCGACGGTACCAATTCACCCCTCCACTTT.

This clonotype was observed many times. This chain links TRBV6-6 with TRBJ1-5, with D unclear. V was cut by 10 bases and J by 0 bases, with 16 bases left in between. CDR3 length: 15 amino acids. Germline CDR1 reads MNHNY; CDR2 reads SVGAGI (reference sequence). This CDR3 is CATSDGKYSNQPQHF. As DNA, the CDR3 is TGTGCCACCTCGGACGGGAAATATAGCAATCAGCCCCAGCATTTT.

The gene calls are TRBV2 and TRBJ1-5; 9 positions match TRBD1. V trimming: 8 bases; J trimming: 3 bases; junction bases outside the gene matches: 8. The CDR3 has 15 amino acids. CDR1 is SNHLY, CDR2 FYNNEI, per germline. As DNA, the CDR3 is TGTGCCAGCGCGATCGGGACAGGGTACAATCAGCCCCAGCATTTT. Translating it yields CASAIGTGYNQPQHF.

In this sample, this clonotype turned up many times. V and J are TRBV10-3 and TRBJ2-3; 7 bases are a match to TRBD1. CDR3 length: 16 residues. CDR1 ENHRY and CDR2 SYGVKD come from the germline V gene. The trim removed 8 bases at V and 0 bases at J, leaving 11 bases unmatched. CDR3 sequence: CAIGRTTGASTDTQYF. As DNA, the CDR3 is TGTGCCATCGGACGTACCACAGGGGCCAGCACAGATACGCAGTATTTT.

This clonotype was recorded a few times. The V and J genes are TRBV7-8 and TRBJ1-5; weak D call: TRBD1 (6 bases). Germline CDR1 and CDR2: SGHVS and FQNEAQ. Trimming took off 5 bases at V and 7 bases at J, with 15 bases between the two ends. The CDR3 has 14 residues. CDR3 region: CASSAQGNWQPQHF. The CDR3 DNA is TGTGCCAGCAGCGCCCAGGGGAACTGGCAGCCCCAGCATTTT.

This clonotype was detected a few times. For the CDR3, the DNA is TGTGCCATCAGTGAGTCCACGGACGGACGGTACGAGCAGTACGTC. This translates into CAISESTDGRYEQYV. V and J are TRBV10-3 and TRBJ2-7; no firm D call. V dropped 0 bases and J dropped 4 bases, with 13 bases sitting between them. The CDR3 length is 15 residues. Germline-derived CDR1 and CDR2 are ENHRY and SYGVKD.

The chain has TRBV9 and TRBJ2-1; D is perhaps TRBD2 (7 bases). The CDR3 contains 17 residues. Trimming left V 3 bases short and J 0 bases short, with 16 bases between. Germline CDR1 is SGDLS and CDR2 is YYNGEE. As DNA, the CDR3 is TGTGCCAGCAGCGCCCATGGGGGGGCAAGCTCCTACAATGAGCAGTTCTTC. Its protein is CASSAHGGASSYNEQFF.

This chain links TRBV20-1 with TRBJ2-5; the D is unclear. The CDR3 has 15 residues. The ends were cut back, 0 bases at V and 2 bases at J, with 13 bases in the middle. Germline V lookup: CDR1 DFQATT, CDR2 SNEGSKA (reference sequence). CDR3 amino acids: CSARDRGTAQETQYF. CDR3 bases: TGCAGTGCTAGAGATCGAGGAACAGCACAAGAGACCCAGTACTTC.

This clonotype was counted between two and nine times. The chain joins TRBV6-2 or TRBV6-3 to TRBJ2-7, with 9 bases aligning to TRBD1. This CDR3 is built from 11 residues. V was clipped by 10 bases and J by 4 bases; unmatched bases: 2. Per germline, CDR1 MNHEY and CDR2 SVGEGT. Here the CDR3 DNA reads TGTGCCACCGGACAGGGGTACGAGCAGTACGTC. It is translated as CATGQGYEQYV.

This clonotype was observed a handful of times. DNA for the CDR3: TGTGCCAGCTCACCTTTGACAGGGGTAAATGAAAAACTGTTTTTT. Translating gives CASSPLTGVNEKLFF. The chain couples TRBV18 to TRBJ1-4; 8 nucleotides agree with TRBD1. The CDR3 spans 15 residues. The J segment lost 5 bases and the V segment lost 3 bases, leaving 5 bases of the junction unmatched. Germline V CDR1 and CDR2: KGHSH, LQKENI.